The present entry profiles one T cell receptor (beta chain) with its context. Its antigen is not known. After removal of 5 bases from V and 12 bases from J, the junction contained 11 bases not matched to a gene. The CDR3 has 13 amino acids. Germline V gene data show CDR1 as SGHNT and CDR2 as YENEEA. The entry originates in a study of cytotoxic CD8 clonotypes in ibrutinib-treated CLL. General study points: Baseline clonality, higher than in age-matched healthy donors, tracked circulating CD8+ T-cell counts. Few clonotypes were public, and these shrank or held steady under treatment.

The data were produced by immunoSEQ multiplex PCR, yet TCRdb's version contains in-frame clones alone and is incomplete. This table holds roughly 63,000 clones, 57% found once. The input for sequencing was PBMCs, taken after 12 months of ibrutinib treatment. This TCR came from a human donor with chronic lymphocytic leukemia. The genes are TRBV11-3 and TRBJ1-1, with 8 nucleotides matching TRBD1. The CDR3 DNA reads TGTGCCAGCAGCGCACGACAGGGGAGGTTGACTTTCTTT. Protein product: CASSARQGRLTFF.